Following are 20 T cell receptor beta chains from one sample sequenced in a study of T cell repertoires in cytomegalovirus infection. Antigen specificity for these receptors is unknown. MiXCR, run by TCRdb on the reads, gives a single entry per CDR3 protein. The data show roughly 500,000 distinct CDR3 sequences, 25% to 35% seen once. The sequencing here drew on cultured PBMCs, taken from culture after CMV antigen stimulation. These TCRs come from a human donor in good health (CMV status not recorded). Some clones in this sample may be carry-over from other donors' samples.

This chain uses TRBV7-2 with TRBJ2-1; unclear D gene. The ends were cut back, 0 bases at V and 5 bases at J, with 8 bases in the middle. CDR1 and CDR2 (germline): SGHTA, FQGNSA. The length of the CDR3 is 14 residues. The CDR3 loop is CASSLAPPNNEQFF. The CDR3 DNA reads TGTGCCAGCAGCTTAGCTCCGCCTAACAATGAGCAGTTCTTC. The variable domain in full, with the rest retrieved from reference TRBV7-2 and TRBJ2-1, is GAGVSQSPSNKVTEKGKDVELRCDPISGHTALYWYRQSLGQGLEFLIYFQGNSAPDKSGLPSDRFSAERTGGSVSTLTIQRTQQEDSAVYLCASSLAPPNNEQFFGPGTRLTVL.

This clonotype was picked up many times. The J gene is TRBJ2-3, the V gene TRBV7-2; no reliable D call. Germline V gene sequence: CDR1 SGHTA, CDR2 FQGNSA. Trimming pared 2 bases from V and 0 bases from J, leaving 6 bases between. CDR3 size: 14 residues. The CDR3 reads CASSLMVSTDTQYF. The CDR3 coding sequence is TGTGCCAGCAGCTTAATGGTTAGCACAGATACGCAGTATTTT.

This clonotype turned up a few times. This sequence joins TRBV7-9 and TRBJ2-1; possibly TRBD2 for D (6 bases). The CDR3 length is 16 residues. Per germline, CDR1 SEHNR and CDR2 FQNEAQ (reference sequence). V was shortened by 1 base and J by 2 bases, with 12 bases between the two germline ends. As DNA, the CDR3 is TGTGCCAGCAGCTTAGGGCAGGGCGGGGCCTACAATGAGCAGTTCTTC. The encoded protein is CASSLGQGGAYNEQFF.

At least ten counts were recorded for this clonotype. The CDR3 spells CASSSISRDSWGNEQFF. In DNA form, the CDR3 reads TGTGCCAGCAGCTCTATAAGCCGGGACTCGTGGGGGAATGAGCAGTTCTTC. The chain has TRBV7-8 and TRBJ2-1, with a possible D match to TRBD2 (6 bases). Deletions cut 4 bases from V and 7 bases from J, with 23 bases between. In germline, CDR1 is SGHVS, CDR2 FQNEAQ. The CDR3 extends over 17 amino acids.

This sequence joins TRBV7-2 and TRBJ2-1; D is possibly TRBD2 (6 bases). The V gene lost 4 bases and the J gene lost 3 bases, with 10 bases spanning the gap. This CDR3 comprises 14 residues. Germline CDR1 SGHTA, CDR2 FQGNSA. In DNA form, the CDR3 reads TGTGCCAGCAGCTACCTGGGGGGCTACAATGAGCAGTTCTTC. Its translation: CASSYLGGYNEQFF.

As concerns this clonotype: One junction end disagrees with the germline gene, perhaps due to a read error. J is TRBJ1-3 and V is TRBV7-9; 11 nucleotides match TRBD1. CDR1 and CDR2 from the germline V gene are SEHNR and FQNEAQ (reference sequence). The CDR3 has 15 amino acids. The CDR3 nucleotides read TGTGCCAGCAGCACCCAGGGGACAGGGGGAACCACCATATATTTT. Translated, it gives CASSTQGTGGTTIYF. The whole variable domain, remainder taken from reference TRBV7-9 and TRBJ1-3, is DTGVSQNPRHKITKRGQNVTFRCDPISEHNRLYWYRQTLGQGPEFLTYFQNEAQLEKSRLLSDRFSAERPKGSFSTLEIQRTEQGDSAMYLCASSTQGTGGTTIYFGEGSWLTVV.

The gene calls are TRBV15 and TRBJ1-1; D remains ambiguous. This CDR3 is 18 amino acids long. CDR1 is LNHNV, CDR2 YYDKDF, per germline (reference sequence). The germline V and J ends were trimmed by 4 bases and 3 bases, with 24 bases remaining between them. CDR3 loop: CATSTPHPTLSGYTEAFF. Here the CDR3 DNA reads TGTGCCACCAGCACACCTCATCCAACCCTGTCGGGGTACACTGAAGCTTTCTTT.

This clonotype was seen repeatedly, ten times or more. The J gene is TRBJ2-3, the V gene TRBV7-8, with 9 positions matching TRBD2. From germline, CDR1 is SGHVS and CDR2 FQNEAQ. The CDR3 loop spans 16 amino acids. V lost 5 bases, J lost 5 bases, and 11 bases stayed unmatched. CDR3 amino acids: CASSRTLAGAIDTQYF. The DNA of the CDR3 is TGTGCCAGCAGCCGAACCTTAGCGGGAGCAATAGATACGCAGTATTTT.

This chain uses TRBV20-1 with TRBJ2-1; tentative D call: TRBD2 (6 bases). This CDR3 contains 16 residues. Per germline, CDR1 DFQATT and CDR2 SNEGSKA (reference sequence). V dropped 0 bases and J dropped 7 bases, with 19 bases sitting between them. Here the CDR3 DNA reads TGCAGTGCTAGAGATCTGAGCGGGTCCTTGGGAAATGAGCAGTTCTTC. Protein: CSARDLSGSLGNEQFF.

The rearrangement uses TRBV6-5 and TRBJ2-6; D remains unclear. This CDR3 is 12 amino acids long. V was pared by 5 bases and J by 2 bases, with 1 base between. Germline CDR1 and CDR2: MNHEY and SVGAGI. This CDR3 reads CASSTGANVLTF. CDR3 DNA: TGTGCCAGCAGTACTGGGGCCAACGTCCTGACTTTC.

The chain uses TRBV20-1 and TRBJ2-3, with 10 bases that match TRBD2. CDR1 and CDR2 from the germline V gene are DFQATT and SNEGSKA (reference sequence). V was pared by 0 bases and J by 4 bases, with 10 bases of the junction left unmatched. The CDR3 is 17 residues long. In DNA, the CDR3 is TGCAGTGCTAGAGATCAGAGGCTAGCGGGAGTTCCAGATACGCAGTATTTT. It is translated as CSARDQRLAGVPDTQYF.

This clonotype is a singleton in its sample. The rearrangement joins TRBV12-3 or TRBV12-4 to TRBJ2-1; TRBD2 matches 9 bases. With 6 bases clipped from V and 10 bases from J, the junction kept 4 bases outside the gene matches. This CDR3 comprises 12 residues. CDR3 nucleotide sequence: TGTGCCAGCAGCCCCGGACTAGCGGAGCAGTTCTTC. It specifies CASSPGLAEQFF.

The CDR3 DNA follows: TGCAGTGCTAGAGATCTCCGGGACAGGGGTGGGGAGACCCAGTACTTC. Translation: CSARDLRDRGGETQYF. The V gene is TRBV20-1, the J gene TRBJ2-5; 10 positions agree with TRBD1. After removal of 0 bases from V and 5 bases from J, the junction contained 9 bases not matched to a gene. Germline lookup yields CDR1 DFQATT and CDR2 SNEGSKA (reference sequence). The CDR3 runs to 16 residues.

This clonotype was counted a few times. As DNA, the CDR3 is TGTGCCAGCAGCTTAAACCCCGGAGGGTCCACTGAAGCTTTCTTT. This encodes CASSLNPGGSTEAFF. The chain is built from TRBV7-3 and TRBJ1-1; D unclear. Trimming left V 1 base short and J 4 bases short, with 13 bases between. In germline, CDR1 is SGHTA, CDR2 FQGTGA. The CDR3 is 15 residues long. The variable domain in full, with the rest retrieved from reference TRBV7-3 and TRBJ1-1, is GAGVSQTPSNKVTEKGKYVELRCDPISGHTALYWYRQSLGQGPEFLIYFQGTGAADDSGLPNDRFFAVRPEGSVSTLKIQRTERGDSAVYLCASSLNPGGSTEAFFGQGTRLTVV.

This clonotype was seen only a few times. This rearrangement joins TRBV19 to TRBJ2-1, with TRBD2 matching over 8 bases. Germline V gene data show CDR1 as LNHDA and CDR2 as SQIVND (reference sequence). The CDR3 is made up of 14 amino acids. Losses at the gene ends were 3 bases for V and 7 bases for J; bases not matched to a gene: 5. In DNA, the CDR3 is TGTGCCAGTAGTATCTTGACTAGCGCTAATGAGCAGTTCTTC. Its protein product is CASSILTSANEQFF.

J is TRBJ2-6 and V is TRBV15; D ambiguous. The germline CDR1 and CDR2 sequences are LNHNV and YYDKDF (reference sequence). V lost 0 bases to trimming and J lost 0 bases, with 12 bases between them. The CDR3 consists of 18 residues. The chain's CDR3 is CATSRDLMPSSGANVLTF. In nucleotides, the CDR3 is TGTGCCACCAGCAGAGACCTGATGCCATCCTCTGGGGCCAACGTCCTGACTTTC.

This clonotype showed up just a few times. V is TRBV7-8 and J is TRBJ2-7; no clear D. Between the trimmed V and J ends, which lost 1 base and 3 bases, there was a span of 10 bases. From germline, CDR1 is SGHVS and CDR2 FQNEAQ. The CDR3 is 14 residues long. The CDR3 loop is CASSLGSSGYEQYV. DNA for the CDR3: TGTGCCAGCAGCTTAGGTTCGTCTGGCTACGAGCAGTACGTC.

V usage is TRBV12-3 or TRBV12-4 and J usage is TRBJ2-3, with a weak D call TRBD2 (6 bases). The V end was cut by 2 bases, the J end by 0 bases, with 9 bases between. This CDR3 is 15 amino acids long. The CDR3 reads CASSLMEGSTDTQYF. CDR3 bases: TGTGCCAGCAGTTTAATGGAGGGTAGCACAGATACGCAGTATTTT.

This rearrangement joins TRBV6-5 to TRBJ2-2, with D unclear. V shed 3 bases and J shed 3 bases, with 8 bases lying between them. Germline V gene data show CDR1 as MNHEY and CDR2 as SVGAGI. The CDR3 covers 14 residues. In DNA, the CDR3 is TGTGCCAGCAGTTATTTTCAGTACACCGGGGAGCTGTTTTTT. Translating gives CASSYFQYTGELFF.

On this clonotype: A junction end diverges from the germline sequence, so it may reflect a read error. This rearrangement joins TRBV7-8 to TRBJ2-7; no firm D call. CDR1 and CDR2 from the germline V gene are SGHVS and FQNEAQ. The CDR3 extends over 10 amino acids. The CDR3 DNA sequence: TGTGCCAACAGCAACTACGAGCAGTACTTC. Its protein product is CANSNYEQYF.